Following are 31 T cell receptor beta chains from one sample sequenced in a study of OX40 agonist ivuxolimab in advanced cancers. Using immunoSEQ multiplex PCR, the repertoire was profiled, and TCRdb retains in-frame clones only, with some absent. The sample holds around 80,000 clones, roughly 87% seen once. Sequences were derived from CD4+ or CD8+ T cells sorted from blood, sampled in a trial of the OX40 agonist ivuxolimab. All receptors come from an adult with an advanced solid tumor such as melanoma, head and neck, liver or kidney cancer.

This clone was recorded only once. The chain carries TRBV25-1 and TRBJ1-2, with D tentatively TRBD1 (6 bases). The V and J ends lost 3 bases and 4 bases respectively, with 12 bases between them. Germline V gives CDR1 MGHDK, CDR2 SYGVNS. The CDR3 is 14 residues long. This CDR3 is CASSDSQGSYGYTF. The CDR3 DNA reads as TGTGCCAGCAGTGACTCTCAGGGGAGCTATGGCTACACCTTC.

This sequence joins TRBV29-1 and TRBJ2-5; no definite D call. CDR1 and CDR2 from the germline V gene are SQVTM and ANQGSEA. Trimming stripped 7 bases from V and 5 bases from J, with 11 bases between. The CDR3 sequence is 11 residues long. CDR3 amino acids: CSAPTRETQYF. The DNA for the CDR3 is TGCAGCGCCCCGACGAGGGAGACCCAGTACTTC.

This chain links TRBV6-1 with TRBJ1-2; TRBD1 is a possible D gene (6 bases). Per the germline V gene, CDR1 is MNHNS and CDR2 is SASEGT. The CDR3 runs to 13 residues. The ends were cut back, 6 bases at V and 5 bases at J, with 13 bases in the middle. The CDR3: CASRWGRGYGYTF. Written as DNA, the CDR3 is TGTGCCAGCAGGTGGGGGCGCGGGTATGGCTACACCTTC.

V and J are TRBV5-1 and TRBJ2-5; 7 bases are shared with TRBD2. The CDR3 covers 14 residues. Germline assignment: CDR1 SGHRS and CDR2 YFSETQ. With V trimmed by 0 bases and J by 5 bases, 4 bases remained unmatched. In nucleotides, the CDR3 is TGCGCCAGCAGCTTGGAAGGACTAGGGGAGACCCAGTACTTC. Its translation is CASSLEGLGETQYF.

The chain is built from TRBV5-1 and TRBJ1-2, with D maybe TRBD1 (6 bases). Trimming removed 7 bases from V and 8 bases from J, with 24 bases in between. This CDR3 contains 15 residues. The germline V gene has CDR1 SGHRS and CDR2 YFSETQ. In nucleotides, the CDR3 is TGCGCCAGCTCTTCGGCCGGACAGCCGGGGCGGGGCTACACCTTC. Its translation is CASSSAGQPGRGYTF.

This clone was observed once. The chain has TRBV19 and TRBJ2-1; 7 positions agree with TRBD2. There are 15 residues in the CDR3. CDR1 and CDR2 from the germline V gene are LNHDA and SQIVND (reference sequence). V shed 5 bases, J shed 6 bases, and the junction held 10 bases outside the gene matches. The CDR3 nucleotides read TGTGCCAGTAGTTTCCGCCGGCGGGAGCTCAATGAGCAGTTCTTC. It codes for CASSFRRRELNEQFF.

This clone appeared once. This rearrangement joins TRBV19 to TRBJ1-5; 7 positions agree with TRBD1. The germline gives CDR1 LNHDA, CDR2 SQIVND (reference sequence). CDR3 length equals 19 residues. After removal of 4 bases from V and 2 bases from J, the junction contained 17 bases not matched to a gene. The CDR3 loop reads CASSNPGTASPAGNQPQHF. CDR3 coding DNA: TGTGCCAGTAGTAACCCCGGGACAGCTTCCCCAGCTGGCAATCAGCCCCAGCATTTT.

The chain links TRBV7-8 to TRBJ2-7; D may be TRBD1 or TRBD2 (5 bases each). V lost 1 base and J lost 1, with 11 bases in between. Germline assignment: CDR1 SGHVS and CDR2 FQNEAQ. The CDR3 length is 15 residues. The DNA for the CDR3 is TGTGCCAGCAGCTTAGAATGGGACGGGTCCTACGAGCAGTACTTC. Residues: CASSLEWDGSYEQYF.

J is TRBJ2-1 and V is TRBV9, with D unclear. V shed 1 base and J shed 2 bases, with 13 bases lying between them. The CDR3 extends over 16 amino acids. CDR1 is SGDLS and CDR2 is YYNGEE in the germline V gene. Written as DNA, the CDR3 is TGTGCCAGCAGCGTATCCCACACAACAGCCTACAATGAGCAGTTCTTC. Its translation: CASSVSHTTAYNEQFF.

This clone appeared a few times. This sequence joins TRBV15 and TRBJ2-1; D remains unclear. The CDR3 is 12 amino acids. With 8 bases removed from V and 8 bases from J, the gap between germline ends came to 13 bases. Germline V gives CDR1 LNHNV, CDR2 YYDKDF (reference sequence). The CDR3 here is CATARRQYEQFF. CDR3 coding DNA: TGTGCCACCGCCAGACGTCAATATGAGCAGTTCTTC.

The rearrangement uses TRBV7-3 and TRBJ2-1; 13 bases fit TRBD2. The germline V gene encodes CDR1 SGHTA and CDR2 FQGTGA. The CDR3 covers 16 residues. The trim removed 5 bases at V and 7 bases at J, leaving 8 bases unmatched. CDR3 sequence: CASSPRLAGGRNEQFF. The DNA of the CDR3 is TGTGCCAGCAGCCCTCGACTAGCGGGGGGACGAAATGAGCAGTTCTTC.

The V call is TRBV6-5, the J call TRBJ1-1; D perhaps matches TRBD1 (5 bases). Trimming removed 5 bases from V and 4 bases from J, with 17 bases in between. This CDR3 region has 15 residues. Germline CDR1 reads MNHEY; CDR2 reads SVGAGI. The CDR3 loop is CASSRGGGVATEAFF. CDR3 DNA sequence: TGTGCCAGCAGTAGGGGCGGAGGGGTGGCCACTGAAGCTTTCTTT.

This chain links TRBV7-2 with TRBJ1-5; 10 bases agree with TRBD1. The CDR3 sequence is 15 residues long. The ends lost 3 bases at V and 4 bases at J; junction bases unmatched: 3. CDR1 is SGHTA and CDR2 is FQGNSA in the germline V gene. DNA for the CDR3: TGTGCCAGCAGCTTTGACAGGGGGCGAAATCAGCCCCAGCATTTT. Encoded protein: CASSFDRGRNQPQHF.

DNA for the CDR3: TGCGCCAGCAGCTTGGTGGCAGGGTGGGAACAGCCCCAGCATTTT. Amino acid sequence: CASSLVAGWEQPQHF. This chain links TRBV5-1 with TRBJ1-5; D possibly corresponds to TRBD1 (5 bases). The ends were cut back, 0 bases at V and 7 bases at J, with 14 bases in the middle. Germline-derived CDR1 and CDR2 are SGHRS and YFSETQ. The CDR3 sequence is 15 residues long.

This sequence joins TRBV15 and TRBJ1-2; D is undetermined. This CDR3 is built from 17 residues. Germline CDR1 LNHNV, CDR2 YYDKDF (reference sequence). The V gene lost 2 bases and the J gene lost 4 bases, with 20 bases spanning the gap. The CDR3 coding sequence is TGTGCCACCAGCAGACCTAAATTGGCATCCCGTTCCTATGGCTACACCTTC. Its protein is CATSRPKLASRSYGYTF.

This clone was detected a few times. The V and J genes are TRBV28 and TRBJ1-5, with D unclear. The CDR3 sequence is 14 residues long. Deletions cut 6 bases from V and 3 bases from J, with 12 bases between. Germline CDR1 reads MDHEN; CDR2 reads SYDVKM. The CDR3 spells CASRWRDPNQPQHF. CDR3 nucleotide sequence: TGTGCCAGCAGGTGGAGGGATCCCAATCAGCCCCAGCATTTT.

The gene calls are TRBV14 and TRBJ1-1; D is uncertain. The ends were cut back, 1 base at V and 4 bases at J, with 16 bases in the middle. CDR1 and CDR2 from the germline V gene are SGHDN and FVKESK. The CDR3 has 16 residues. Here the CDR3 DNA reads TGTGCCAGCAGCCAAGGGATCGCGTTCGAGGTCACTGAAGCTTTCTTT. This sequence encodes CASSQGIAFEVTEAFF.

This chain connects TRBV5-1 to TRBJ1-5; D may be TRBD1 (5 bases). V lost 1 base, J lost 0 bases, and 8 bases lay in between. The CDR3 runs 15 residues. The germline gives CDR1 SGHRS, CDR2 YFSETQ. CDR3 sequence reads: CASSLRGDSNQPQHF. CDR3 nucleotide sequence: TGCGCCAGCAGCTTGAGAGGGGATAGCAATCAGCCCCAGCATTTT.

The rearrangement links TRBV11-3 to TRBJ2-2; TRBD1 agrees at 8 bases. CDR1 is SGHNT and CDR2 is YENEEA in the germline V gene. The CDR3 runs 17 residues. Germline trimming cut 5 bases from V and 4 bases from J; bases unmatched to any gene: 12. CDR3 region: CASSPRDRGLSTGELFF. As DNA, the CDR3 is TGTGCCAGCAGCCCTCGAGACAGGGGTCTGAGCACCGGGGAGCTGTTTTTT. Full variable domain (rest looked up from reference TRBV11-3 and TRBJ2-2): EAGVVQSPRYKIIEKKQPVAFWCNPISGHNTLYWYLQNLGQGPELLIRYENEEAVDDSQLPKDRFSAERLKGVDSTLKIQPAELGDSAVYLCASSPRDRGLSTGELFFGEGSRLTVL.

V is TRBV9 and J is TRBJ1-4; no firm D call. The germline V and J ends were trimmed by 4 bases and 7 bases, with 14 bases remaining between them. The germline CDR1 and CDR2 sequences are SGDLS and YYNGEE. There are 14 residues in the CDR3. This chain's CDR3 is CASSWEQLPEKLFF. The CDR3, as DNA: TGTGCCAGCAGCTGGGAACAGCTGCCTGAAAAACTGTTTTTT.

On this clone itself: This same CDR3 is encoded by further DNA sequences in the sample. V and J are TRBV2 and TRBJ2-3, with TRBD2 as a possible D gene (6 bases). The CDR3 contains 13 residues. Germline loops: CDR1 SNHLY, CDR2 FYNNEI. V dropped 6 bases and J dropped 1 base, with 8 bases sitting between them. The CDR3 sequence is CASRGGGTDTQYF. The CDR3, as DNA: TGTGCCAGCAGGGGAGGTGGCACAGATACGCAGTATTTT.

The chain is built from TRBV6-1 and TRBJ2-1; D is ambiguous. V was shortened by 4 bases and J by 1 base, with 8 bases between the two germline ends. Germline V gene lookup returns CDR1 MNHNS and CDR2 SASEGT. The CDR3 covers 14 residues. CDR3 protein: CASSVSRSYNEQFF. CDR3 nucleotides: TGTGCCAGCAGTGTCTCAAGGTCCTACAATGAGCAGTTCTTC.

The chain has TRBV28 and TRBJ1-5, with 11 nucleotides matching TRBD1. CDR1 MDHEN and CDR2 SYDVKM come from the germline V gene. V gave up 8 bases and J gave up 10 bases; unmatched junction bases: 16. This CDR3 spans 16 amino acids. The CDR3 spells CASGRIGTGGRSPQHF. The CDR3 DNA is TGTGCCAGCGGACGCATCGGGACAGGGGGACGCAGCCCCCAGCATTTT.

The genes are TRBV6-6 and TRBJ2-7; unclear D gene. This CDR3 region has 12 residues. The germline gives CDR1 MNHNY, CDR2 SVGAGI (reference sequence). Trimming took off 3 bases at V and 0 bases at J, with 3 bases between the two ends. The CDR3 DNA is TGTGCCAGCAGTTATGCCTCCTACGAGCAGTACTTC. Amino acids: CASSYASYEQYF.

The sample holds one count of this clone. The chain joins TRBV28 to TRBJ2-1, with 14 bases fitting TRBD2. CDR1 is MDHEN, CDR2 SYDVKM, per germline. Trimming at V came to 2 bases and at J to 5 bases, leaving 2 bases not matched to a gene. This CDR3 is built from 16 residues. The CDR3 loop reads CASSLGTSGGHNEQFF. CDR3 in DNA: TGTGCCAGCAGTTTAGGGACTAGCGGGGGCCACAATGAGCAGTTCTTC.

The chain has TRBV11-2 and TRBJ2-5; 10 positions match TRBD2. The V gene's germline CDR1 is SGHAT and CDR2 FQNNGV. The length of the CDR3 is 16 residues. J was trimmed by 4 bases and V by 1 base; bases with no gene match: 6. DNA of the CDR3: TGTGCCAGCAGCTTAGCGGTAGCGGGAGGCGGAGAGACCCAGTACTTC. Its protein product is CASSLAVAGGGETQYF.

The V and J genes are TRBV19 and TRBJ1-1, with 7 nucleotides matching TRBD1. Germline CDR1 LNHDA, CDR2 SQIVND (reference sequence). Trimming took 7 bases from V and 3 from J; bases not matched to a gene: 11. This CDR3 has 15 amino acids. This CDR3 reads CASNWDSQKHTEAFF. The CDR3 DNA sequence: TGTGCCAGTAATTGGGACAGTCAGAAACACACTGAAGCTTTCTTT.

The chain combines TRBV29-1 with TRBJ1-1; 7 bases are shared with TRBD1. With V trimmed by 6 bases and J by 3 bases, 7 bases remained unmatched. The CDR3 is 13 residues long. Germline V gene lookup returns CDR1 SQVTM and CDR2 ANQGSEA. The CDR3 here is CSVRAGGDTEAFF. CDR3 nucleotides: TGCAGCGTCCGGGCAGGGGGGGACACTGAAGCTTTCTTT.

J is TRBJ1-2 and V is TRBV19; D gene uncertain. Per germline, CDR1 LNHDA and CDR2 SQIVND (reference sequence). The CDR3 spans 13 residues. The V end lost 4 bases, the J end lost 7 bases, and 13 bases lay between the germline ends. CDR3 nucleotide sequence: TGTGCCAGTAGTAACTTTAAAGGGTCTGGCTACACCTTC. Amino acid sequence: CASSNFKGSGYTF.

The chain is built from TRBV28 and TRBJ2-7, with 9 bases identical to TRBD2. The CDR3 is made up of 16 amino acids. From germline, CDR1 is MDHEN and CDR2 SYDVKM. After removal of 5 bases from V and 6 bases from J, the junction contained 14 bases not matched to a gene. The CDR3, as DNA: TGTGCCAGCAGTCCCCCCGGCGGGAGGGCCTTGGGCGAGCAGTACTTC. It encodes CASSPPGGRALGEQYF.

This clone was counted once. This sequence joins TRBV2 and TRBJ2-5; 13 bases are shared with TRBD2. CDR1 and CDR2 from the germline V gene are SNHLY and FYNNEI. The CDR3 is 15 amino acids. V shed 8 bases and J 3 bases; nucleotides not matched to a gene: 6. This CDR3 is CASREGTSGKETQYF. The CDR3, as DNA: TGTGCCAGCCGGGAGGGGACTAGCGGGAAAGAGACCCAGTACTTC.